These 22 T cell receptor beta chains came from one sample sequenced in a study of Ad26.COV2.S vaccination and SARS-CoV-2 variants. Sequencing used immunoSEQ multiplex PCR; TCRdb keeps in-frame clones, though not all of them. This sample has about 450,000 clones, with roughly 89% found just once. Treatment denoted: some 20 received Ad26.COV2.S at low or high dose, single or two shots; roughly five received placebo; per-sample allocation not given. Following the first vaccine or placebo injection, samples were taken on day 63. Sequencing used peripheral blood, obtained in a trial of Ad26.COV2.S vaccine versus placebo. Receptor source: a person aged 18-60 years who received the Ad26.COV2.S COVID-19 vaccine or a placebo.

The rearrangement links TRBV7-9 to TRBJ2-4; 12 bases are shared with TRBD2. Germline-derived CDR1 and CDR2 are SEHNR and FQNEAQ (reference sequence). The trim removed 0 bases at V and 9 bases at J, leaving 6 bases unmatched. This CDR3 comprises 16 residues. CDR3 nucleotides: TGTGCCAGCAGCTTAGCCCTAGCGGGGGGGACTGTCATTCAGTACTTC. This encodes CASSLALAGGTVIQYF.

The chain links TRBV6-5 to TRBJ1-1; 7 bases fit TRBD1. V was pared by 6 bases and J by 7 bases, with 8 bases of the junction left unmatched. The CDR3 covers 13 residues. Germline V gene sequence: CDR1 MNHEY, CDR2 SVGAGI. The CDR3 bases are TGTGCCAGCAGGGAGACAGGGAGGATTGAAGCTTTCTTT. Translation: CASRETGRIEAFF.

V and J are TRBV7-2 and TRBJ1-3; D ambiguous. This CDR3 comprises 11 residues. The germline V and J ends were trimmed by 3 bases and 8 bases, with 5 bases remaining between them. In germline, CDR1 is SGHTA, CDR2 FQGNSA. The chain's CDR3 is CASSLGDTIYF. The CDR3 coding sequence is TGTGCCAGCAGCTTGGGAGACACCATATATTTT.

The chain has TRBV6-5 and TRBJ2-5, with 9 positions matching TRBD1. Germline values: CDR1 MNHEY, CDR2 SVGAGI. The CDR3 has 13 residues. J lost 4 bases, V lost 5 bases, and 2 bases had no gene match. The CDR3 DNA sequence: TGTGCCAGCAGTCACAGGGGGCGAGAGACCCAGTACTTC. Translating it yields CASSHRGRETQYF.

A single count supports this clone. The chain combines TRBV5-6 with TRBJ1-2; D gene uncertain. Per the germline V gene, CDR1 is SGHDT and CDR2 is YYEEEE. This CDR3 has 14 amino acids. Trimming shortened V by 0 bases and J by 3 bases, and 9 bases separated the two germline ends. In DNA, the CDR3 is TGTGCCAGCAGCTTGGTACGGCCTGACTATGGCTACACCTTC. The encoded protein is CASSLVRPDYGYTF.

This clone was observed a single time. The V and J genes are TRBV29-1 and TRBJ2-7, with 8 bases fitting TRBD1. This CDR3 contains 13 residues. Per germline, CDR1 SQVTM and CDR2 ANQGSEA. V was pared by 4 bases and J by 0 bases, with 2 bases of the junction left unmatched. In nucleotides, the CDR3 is TGCAGCGTTGGGACAGGGAGCTCCTACGAGCAGTACTTC. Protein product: CSVGTGSSYEQYF.

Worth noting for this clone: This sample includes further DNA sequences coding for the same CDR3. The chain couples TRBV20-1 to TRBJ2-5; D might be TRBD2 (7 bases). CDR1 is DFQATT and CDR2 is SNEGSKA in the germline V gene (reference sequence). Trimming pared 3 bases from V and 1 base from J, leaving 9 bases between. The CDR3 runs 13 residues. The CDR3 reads CSASRGGQETQYF. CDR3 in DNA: TGCAGTGCTAGTAGGGGGGGCCAAGAGACCCAGTACTTC.

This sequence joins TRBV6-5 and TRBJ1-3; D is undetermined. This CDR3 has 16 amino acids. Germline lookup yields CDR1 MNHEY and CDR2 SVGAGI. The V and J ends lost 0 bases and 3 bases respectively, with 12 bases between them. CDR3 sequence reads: CASSYSEEGYGNTIYF. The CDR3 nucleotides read TGTGCCAGCAGTTACTCGGAGGAGGGCTATGGAAACACCATATATTTT.

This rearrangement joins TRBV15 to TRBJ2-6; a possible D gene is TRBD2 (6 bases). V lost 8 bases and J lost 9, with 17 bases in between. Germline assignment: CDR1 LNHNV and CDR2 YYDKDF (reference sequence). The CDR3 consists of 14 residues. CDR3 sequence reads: CATARGGDVNVLTF. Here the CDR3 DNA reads TGTGCCACCGCGCGGGGTGGGGACGTCAACGTCCTGACTTTC. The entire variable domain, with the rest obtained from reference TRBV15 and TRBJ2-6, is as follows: DAMVIQNPRYQVTQFGKPVTLSCSQTLNHNVMYWYQQKSSQAPKLLFHYYDKDFNNEADTPDNFQSRRPNTSFCFLDIRSPGLGDTAMYLCATARGGDVNVLTFGAGSRLTVL.

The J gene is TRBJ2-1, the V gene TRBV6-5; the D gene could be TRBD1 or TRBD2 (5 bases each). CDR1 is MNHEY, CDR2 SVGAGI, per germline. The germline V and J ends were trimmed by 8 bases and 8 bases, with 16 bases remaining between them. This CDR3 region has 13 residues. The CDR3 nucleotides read TGTGCCAGCGGGGACGGCCGGCGGGATGAGCAGTTCTTC. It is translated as CASGDGRRDEQFF.

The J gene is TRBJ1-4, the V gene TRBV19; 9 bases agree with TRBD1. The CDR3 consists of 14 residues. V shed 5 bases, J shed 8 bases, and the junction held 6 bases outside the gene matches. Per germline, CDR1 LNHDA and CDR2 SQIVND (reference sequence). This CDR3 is CASSLTGGREKLFF. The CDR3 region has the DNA TGTGCCAGTAGTCTCACAGGGGGCAGGGAAAAACTGTTTTTT.

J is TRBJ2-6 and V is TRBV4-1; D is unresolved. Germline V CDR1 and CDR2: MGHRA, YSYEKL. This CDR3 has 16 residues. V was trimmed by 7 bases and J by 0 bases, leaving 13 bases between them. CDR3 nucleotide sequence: TGCGCCAGCACTCTACGGACGGTCTCTGGGGCCAACGTCCTGACTTTC. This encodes CASTLRTVSGANVLTF.

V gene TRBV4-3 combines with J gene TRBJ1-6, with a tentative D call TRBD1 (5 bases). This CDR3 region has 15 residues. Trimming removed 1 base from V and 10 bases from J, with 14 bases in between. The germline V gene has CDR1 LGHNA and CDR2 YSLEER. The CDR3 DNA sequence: TGCGCCAGCAGCCAAGGTCGGGGGGAAAGGTCACCCCTCCACTTT. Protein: CASSQGRGERSPLHF.

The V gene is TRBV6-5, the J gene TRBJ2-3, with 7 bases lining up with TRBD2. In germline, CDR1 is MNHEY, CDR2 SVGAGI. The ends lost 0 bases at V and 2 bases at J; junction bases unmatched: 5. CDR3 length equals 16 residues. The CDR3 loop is CASSYSSGEVTDTQYF. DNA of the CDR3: TGTGCCAGCAGTTACTCGAGCGGGGAAGTCACAGATACGCAGTATTTT.

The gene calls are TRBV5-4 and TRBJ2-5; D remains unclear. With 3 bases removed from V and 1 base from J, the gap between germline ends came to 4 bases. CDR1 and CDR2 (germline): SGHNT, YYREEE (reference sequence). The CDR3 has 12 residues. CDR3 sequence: CASSSTQETQYF. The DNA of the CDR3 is TGTGCCAGCAGCTCCACCCAAGAGACCCAGTACTTC. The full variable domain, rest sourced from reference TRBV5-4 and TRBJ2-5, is ETGVTQSPTHLIKTRGQQVTLRCSSQSGHNTVSWYQQALGQGPQFIFQYYREEENGRGNFPPRFSGLQFPNYSSELNVNALELDDSALYLCASSSTQETQYFGPGTRLLVL.

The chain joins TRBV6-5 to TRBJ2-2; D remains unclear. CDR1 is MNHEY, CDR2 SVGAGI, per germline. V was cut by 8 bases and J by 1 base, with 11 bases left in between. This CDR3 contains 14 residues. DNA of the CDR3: TGTGCCAGCCAGAGGTTGGAGAACACCGGGGAGCTGTTTTTT. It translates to CASQRLENTGELFF.

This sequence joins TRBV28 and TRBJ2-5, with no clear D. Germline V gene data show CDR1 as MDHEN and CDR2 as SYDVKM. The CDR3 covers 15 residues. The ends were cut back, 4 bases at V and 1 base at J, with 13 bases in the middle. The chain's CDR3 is CASSSLAGGQETQYF. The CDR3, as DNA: TGTGCCAGCAGTTCGCTCGCCGGTGGCCAAGAGACCCAGTACTTC. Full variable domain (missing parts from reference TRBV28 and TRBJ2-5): DVKVTQSSRYLVKRTGEKVFLECVQDMDHENMFWYRQDPGLGLRLIYFSYDVKMKEKGDIPEGYSVSREKKERFSLILESASTNQTSMYLCASSSLAGGQETQYFGPGTRLLVL.

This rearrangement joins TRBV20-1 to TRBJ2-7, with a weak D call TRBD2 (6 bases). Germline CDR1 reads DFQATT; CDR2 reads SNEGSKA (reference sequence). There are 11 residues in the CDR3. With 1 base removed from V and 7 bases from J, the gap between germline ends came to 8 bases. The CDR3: CSARVGGEQYV. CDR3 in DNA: TGCAGTGCTAGAGTCGGGGGAGAGCAGTACGTC.

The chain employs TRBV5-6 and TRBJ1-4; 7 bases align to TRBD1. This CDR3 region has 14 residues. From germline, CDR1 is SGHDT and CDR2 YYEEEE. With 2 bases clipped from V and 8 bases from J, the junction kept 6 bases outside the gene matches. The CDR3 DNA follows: TGTGCCAGCAGCTTTTCTCCAGGGGGAGAAAAACTGTTTTTT. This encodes CASSFSPGGEKLFF.

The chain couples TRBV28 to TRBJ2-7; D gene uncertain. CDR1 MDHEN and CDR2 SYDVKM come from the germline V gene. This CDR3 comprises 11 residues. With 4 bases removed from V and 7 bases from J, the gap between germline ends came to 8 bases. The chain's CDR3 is CASSSLGEQYV. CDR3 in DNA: TGTGCCAGCAGTTCTCTGGGGGAGCAGTACGTC.

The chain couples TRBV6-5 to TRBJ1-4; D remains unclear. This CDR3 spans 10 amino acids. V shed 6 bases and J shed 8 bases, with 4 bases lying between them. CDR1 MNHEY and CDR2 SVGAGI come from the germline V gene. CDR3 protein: CASRGEKLFF. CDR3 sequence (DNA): TGTGCCAGCAGGGGGGAAAAACTGTTTTTT.

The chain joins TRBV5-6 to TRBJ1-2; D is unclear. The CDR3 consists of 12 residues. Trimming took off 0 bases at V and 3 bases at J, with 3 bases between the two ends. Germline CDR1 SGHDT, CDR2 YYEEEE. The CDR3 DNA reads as TGTGCCAGCAGCTTGGACGACTATGGCTACACCTTC. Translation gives CASSLDDYGYTF.